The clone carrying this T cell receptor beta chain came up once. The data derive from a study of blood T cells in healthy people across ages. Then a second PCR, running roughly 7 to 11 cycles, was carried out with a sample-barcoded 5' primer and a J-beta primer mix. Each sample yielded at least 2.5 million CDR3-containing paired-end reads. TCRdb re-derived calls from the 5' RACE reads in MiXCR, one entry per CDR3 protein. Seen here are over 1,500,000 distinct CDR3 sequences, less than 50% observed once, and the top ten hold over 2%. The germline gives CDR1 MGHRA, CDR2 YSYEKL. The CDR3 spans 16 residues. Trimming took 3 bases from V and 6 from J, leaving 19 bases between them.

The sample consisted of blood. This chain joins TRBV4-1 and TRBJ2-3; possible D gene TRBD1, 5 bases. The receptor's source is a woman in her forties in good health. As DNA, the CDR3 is TGCGCCAGCAGCCAGTTCGCGCAGGGATCCACGGATACGCAGTATTTT. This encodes CASSQFAQGSTDTQYF.